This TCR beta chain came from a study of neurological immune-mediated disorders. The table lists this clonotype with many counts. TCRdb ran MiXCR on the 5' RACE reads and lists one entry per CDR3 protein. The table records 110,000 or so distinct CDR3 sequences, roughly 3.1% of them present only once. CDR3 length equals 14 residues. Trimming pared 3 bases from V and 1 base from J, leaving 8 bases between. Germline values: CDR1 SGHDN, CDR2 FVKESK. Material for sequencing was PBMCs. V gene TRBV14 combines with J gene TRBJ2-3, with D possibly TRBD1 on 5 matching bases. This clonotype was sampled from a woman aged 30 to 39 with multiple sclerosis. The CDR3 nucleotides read TGTGCCAGCAGCCACCGACAGCGCACAGATACGCAGTATTTT. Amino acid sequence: CASSHRQRTDTQYF.